A selection of T cell receptor beta chains follows, all from one sample in a study of CD4+ T cells in melanoma. Clones were read by immunoSEQ multiplex PCR, and TCRdb kept only the in-frame ones, dropping some. The sample lists about 140,000 clones; around nine tenths were seen once. These TCRs come from a human donor with melanoma. CDR3s include the opening cysteine and the closing phenylalanine or tryptophan. A D gene is named only where the DNA matches it firmly. Part of the rows lack a size; the others show once, few, many or a class for expanded clones.

V	D	size	J	CDR3	DNA
TRBV6-1	-	once	TRBJ2-3	CASSQSSLPDTQYF	TGTGCCAGCAGTCAATCTAGCCTACCAGATACGCAGTATTTT
TRBV4-1	-	-	TRBJ1-2	CASSQLFRGGYTF	TGCGCCAGCAGCCAACTTTTTAGGGGTGGCTACACCTTC
TRBV19	-	-	TRBJ1-2	CASSKQVPGTFSNYGYTF	TGTGCCAGTAGTAAGCAAGTTCCAGGCACCTTTTCTAACTATGGCTACACCTTC
TRBV5-1	TRBD2	-	TRBJ2-5	CASSLAAGGHLGQETQYF	TGCGCCAGCAGCTTGGCGGCGGGGGGGCATTTAGGGCAAGAGACCCAGTACTTC
TRBV5-1	TRBD2	-	TRBJ2-2	CASSLTSGGTGELFF	TGCGCCAGCAGCTTAACTAGCGGGGGAACCGGGGAGCTGTTTTTT
TRBV5-6	TRBD1	-	TRBJ1-2	CASSQWAGGRYGYTF	TGTGCCAGCAGCCAATGGGCAGGGGGAAGGTATGGCTACACCTTC
TRBV7-9	-	-	TRBJ2-3	CASSPPGEDSRPGADTQYF	TGTGCCAGCAGCCCACCGGGGGAGGACAGCCGACCTGGCGCAGATACGCAGTATTTT
TRBV7-2	-	once	TRBJ2-5	CASSLQTGETQYF	TGTGCCAGCAGCTTACAAACTGGCGAGACCCAGTACTTC
TRBV6-1	-	-	TRBJ1-5	CASSRDMGQPQHF	TGTGCCAGCAGCAGGGATATGGGACAGCCCCAGCATTTT
TRBV5-1	TRBD1	-	TRBJ1-2	CASSSGRGDRAGYTF	TGCGCCAGCAGCTCGGGGCGTGGGGACAGGGCGGGCTACACCTTC
TRBV4-1	TRBD2	-	TRBJ2-5	CASSQGGSGGETQYF	TGCGCCAGCAGCCAAGGGGGTAGCGGGGGGGAGACCCAGTACTTC
TRBV5-6	TRBD1	few	TRBJ2-5	CASSMWGTGVQETQYF	TGTGCCAGCAGCATGTGGGGGACAGGGGTCCAAGAGACCCAGTACTTC
TRBV19	-	-	TRBJ2-6	CASSIRNREQAGANVLTF	TGTGCCAGTAGTATTAGAAACAGGGAACAGGCCGGGGCCAACGTCCTGACTTTC
TRBV9	-	-	TRBJ2-5	CASSVGPGRSYQETQYF	TGTGCCAGCAGCGTGGGGCCGGGACGGAGCTACCAAGAGACCCAGTACTTC
TRBV5-1	TRBD2	-	TRBJ2-3	CASRGLAGGDTQYF	TGCGCCAGCAGAGGTCTAGCGGGGGGTGATACGCAGTATTTT
TRBV6-1	-	-	TRBJ1-3	CASSEGKGSYGNTIYF	TGTGCCAGCAGTGAAGGTAAAGGGAGCTACGGAAACACCATATATTTT
TRBV11-2	-	-	TRBJ1-1	CASSLTSRKAFF	TGTGCCAGCAGCTTAACGAGCCGCAAAGCTTTCTTT
TRBV7-2	-	-	TRBJ2-3	CASSRLDTQYF	TGTGCCAGCAGCCGCCTGGATACGCAGTATTTT
TRBV5-1	-	-	TRBJ1-1	CASSFGTENTEAFF	TGCGCCAGCAGCTTTGGGACCGAGAACACTGAAGCTTTCTTT
TRBV29-1	TRBD1	-	TRBJ1-1	CSGLDRIGGLAFF	TGCAGCGGGCTGGACAGGATTGGAGGTCTAGCTTTCTTT
TRBV30	-	-	TRBJ2-7	CAWSDGVRGYEQYF	TGTGCCTGGAGTGACGGTGTCAGGGGATACGAGCAGTACTTC
TRBV5-1	-	-	TRBJ1-1	CASSLGFGDTEAFF	TGCGCCAGCAGCTTAGGGTTTGGGGACACTGAAGCTTTCTTT
TRBV6-1	TRBD1	-	TRBJ1-1	CASRGTGNSGTEAFF	TGTGCCAGCAGGGGGACAGGGAACTCGGGTACTGAAGCTTTCTTT
TRBV14	-	-	TRBJ2-5	CASSPDRSETQYF	TGTGCCAGCAGCCCCGACAGGTCCGAGACCCAGTACTTC
TRBV7-9	-	-	TRBJ2-3	CASSFGGAADTQYF	TGTGCCAGCAGCTTTGGGGGGGCGGCAGATACGCAGTATTTT